Here is one TCR beta chain with its context. This entry is derived from a study of blood T cell repertoires in COVID-19. Method: immunoSEQ multiplex PCR; TCRdb's copy keeps in-frame clones and lacks some. The table records about 250,000 clones, approximately 85% of them present only once. Germline V lookup: CDR1 SGHNT, CDR2 YENEEA. CDR3 length: 13 amino acids. Trimming cost V 6 bases and J 5 bases; bases outside gene matches: 6. J is TRBJ2-7 and V is TRBV11-3, with TRBD2 matching over 8 bases. Sequenced: peripheral blood. The TCR sequence derives from a woman aged 25-40 years with acute or convalescent COVID-19. DNA of the CDR3: TGTGCCAGCAGTAAGACTAGCGTTGACGAGCAGTACTTC. Encoded protein: CASSKTSVDEQYF.